The clone carrying this T cell receptor beta chain was counted a single time. No antigen is known for it. The data were obtained in a study of CD4 T cells in relation to SARS-CoV-2 and coronaviruses. Overall study context: After less than 11 days of antigen culture, PBMC TCR beta CDR3s were sequenced. No peptide or an HIV-1 Nef peptide pool served as negative control.

The data were produced by immunoSEQ multiplex PCR, yet TCRdb's version contains in-frame clones alone and is incomplete. The table includes about 28,000 clones, 74% detected once. Unexposed donor CD4+ T cells date from 2011-2018, before the COVID-19 pandemic. After ten to eleven days of culture, CD4+ T cells were isolated. V lost 7 bases, J lost 7 bases, and 13 bases lay in between. CDR1 is SQVTM and CDR2 is ANQGSEA in the germline V gene. The CDR3 totals 11 residues. The clonotype was recovered from a human donor in good health. This chain uses TRBV29-1 with TRBJ1-1; tentative D call: TRBD1 (5 bases). Input material: CD4+ T cells from PBMCs, cultured in vitro. The CDR3 bases are TGCAGCGCCACGGCGGGGGTTGAAGCTTTCTTT. This codes for CSATAGVEAFF.